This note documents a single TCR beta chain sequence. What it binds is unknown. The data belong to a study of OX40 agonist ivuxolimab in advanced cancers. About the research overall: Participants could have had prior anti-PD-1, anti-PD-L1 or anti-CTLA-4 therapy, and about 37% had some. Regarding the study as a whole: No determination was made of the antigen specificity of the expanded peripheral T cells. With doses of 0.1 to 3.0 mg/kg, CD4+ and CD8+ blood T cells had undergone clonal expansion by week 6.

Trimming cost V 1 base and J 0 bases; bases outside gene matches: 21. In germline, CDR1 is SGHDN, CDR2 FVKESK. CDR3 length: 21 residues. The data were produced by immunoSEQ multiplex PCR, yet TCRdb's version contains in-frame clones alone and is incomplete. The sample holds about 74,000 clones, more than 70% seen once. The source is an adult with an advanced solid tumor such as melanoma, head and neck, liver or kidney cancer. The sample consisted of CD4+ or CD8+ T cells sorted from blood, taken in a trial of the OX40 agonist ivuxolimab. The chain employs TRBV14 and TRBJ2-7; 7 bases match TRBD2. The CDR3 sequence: CASSQGKGAESSGTSSYEQYF. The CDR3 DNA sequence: TGTGCCAGCAGCCAAGGGAAAGGGGCAGAGTCTAGCGGAACAAGCTCCTACGAGCAGTACTTC.